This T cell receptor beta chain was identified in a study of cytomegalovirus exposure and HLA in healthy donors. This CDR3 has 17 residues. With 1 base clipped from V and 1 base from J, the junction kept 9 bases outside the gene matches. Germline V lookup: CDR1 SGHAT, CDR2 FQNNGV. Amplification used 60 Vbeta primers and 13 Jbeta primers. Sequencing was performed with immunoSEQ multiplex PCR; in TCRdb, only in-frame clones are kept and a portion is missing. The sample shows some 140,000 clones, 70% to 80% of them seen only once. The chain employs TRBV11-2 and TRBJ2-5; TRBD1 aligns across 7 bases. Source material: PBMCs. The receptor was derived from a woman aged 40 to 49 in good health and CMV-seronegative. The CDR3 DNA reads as TGTGCCAGCAGCTTAGGCCCCGGGACAGCCATCCAAGAGACCCAGTACTTC. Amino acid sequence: CASSLGPGTAIQETQYF.